This TCR beta chain was identified during a study of monozygotic twins with inflammatory bowel disease. The TCR libraries each used total RNA (roughly 3,500 ng per library). Two rounds of nested PCR, of roughly 17 and 9 cycles, were run on TCRalpha and TCRbeta cDNA. For each CDR3 protein, TCRdb gives one entry from its re-call of the 5' RACE reads, without DNA. Its listing shows approximately 400,000 distinct CDR3 sequences. This receptor was identified in a human donor with ulcerative colitis or Crohn's disease, or a healthy co-twin of an affected twin (not recorded which). The sequencing sample was made of blood.

The CDR3 protein is CASSLGVLTDTQYF. V and J are TRBV5-1 and TRBJ2-3. From germline, CDR1 is SGHRS and CDR2 YFSETQ. The CDR3 runs 14 residues.